What follows is one T cell receptor beta chain and its context. Assay: immunoSEQ multiplex PCR; the TCRdb copy retains only in-frame clones and omits some. The top ten hold more than 20% of the sample, which has 100,000 to 150,000 clones, over 75% seen once. This entry is derived from a study of blood T cell repertoires in COVID-19. Germline lookup yields CDR1 KGHSH and CDR2 LQKENI. With 4 bases removed from V and 1 base from J, the gap between germline ends came to 4 bases. The CDR3 runs to 12 residues. The chain employs TRBV18 and TRBJ1-1; D uncertain. The source is a woman over 75 with acute or convalescent COVID-19. Source material: peripheral blood. The CDR3 loop is CASSRQNTEAFF. The DNA of the CDR3 is TGTGCCAGCTCACGACAGAACACTGAAGCTTTCTTT.